What follows are 11 T cell receptor beta chains derived from one specimen sequenced in a study of shared clonotypes between healthy human individuals. The table came from immunoSEQ multiplex PCR; TCRdb's copy has only in-frame clones and leaves some out. The table lists about 1.1 million clones, 75% to 85% of them singletons. Sequencing was carried out using memory CD4+ T cells from PBMCs. Subset defined: CD45RA-negative fraction. The source is a man in his late teens or twenties in good health. Some clones in this sample may be carry-over from other donors' samples.

The chain links TRBV9 to TRBJ1-4, with D possibly TRBD1 on 6 matching bases. Trimming removed 2 bases from V and 6 bases from J, with 14 bases in between. CDR3 length: 15 residues. CDR1 is SGDLS and CDR2 is YYNGEE in the germline V gene. CDR3 amino acids: CASSVLGGRDEKLFF. The CDR3 DNA is TGTGCCAGCAGCGTCCTAGGGGGGCGCGATGAAAAACTGTTTTTT.

There are a few counts of this clone. J is TRBJ2-2 and V is TRBV10-3; TRBD1 matches at 10 bases. V lost 8 bases to trimming and J lost 5 bases; unmatched junction nucleotides: 5. The CDR3 runs 14 residues. Germline V CDR1 and CDR2: ENHRY, SYGVKD. The CDR3 bases are TGTGCCATCGGACGACAGGGGGCGACCGGGGAGCTGTTTTTT. Amino acids: CAIGRQGATGELFF.

This clone was observed once. The chain joins TRBV5-1 to TRBJ2-5; D may be TRBD2 (5 bases). From germline, CDR1 is SGHRS and CDR2 YFSETQ. Trimming took 3 bases from V and 3 from J, leaving 15 bases between them. The CDR3 has 15 amino acids. Written as DNA, the CDR3 is TGCGCCAGCAGCTGGGCCGGGATGGGCGAAGAGACCCAGTACTTC. This codes for CASSWAGMGEETQYF.

The genes are TRBV7-9 and TRBJ2-5; TRBD1 is a possible D gene (6 bases). The V and J ends lost 2 bases and 5 bases respectively, with 15 bases between them. The CDR3 has 15 amino acids. CDR1 is SEHNR and CDR2 is FQNEAQ in the germline V gene (reference sequence). CDR3 region: CASSLLDQGPETQYF. DNA for the CDR3: TGTGCCAGCAGCTTACTCGATCAGGGGCCGGAGACCCAGTACTTC.

CDR3 DNA: TGCGCCAGCAGCCCTTCCGGGACTATCTACAATGAGCAGTTCTTC. Protein sequence: CASSPSGTIYNEQFF. The gene calls are TRBV5-1 and TRBJ2-1, with 7 bases fitting TRBD2. The CDR3 loop spans 15 amino acids. The germline V gene encodes CDR1 SGHRS and CDR2 YFSETQ. The ends lost 4 bases at V and 3 bases at J; junction bases unmatched: 7.

This chain uses TRBV2 with TRBJ1-4; D call uncertain. CDR1 is SNHLY, CDR2 FYNNEI, per germline. Trimming took 0 bases from V and 8 from J, leaving 10 bases between them. This CDR3 region has 14 residues. The CDR3 sequence is CASSEATSGEKLFF. In DNA form, the CDR3 reads TGTGCCAGCAGTGAAGCCACGTCAGGCGAAAAACTGTTTTTT.

The chain recombines TRBV6-1 with TRBJ2-1; TRBD2 matches at 8 bases. The ends lost 6 bases at V and 6 bases at J; junction bases unmatched: 10. The CDR3 has 15 amino acids. Germline CDR1 reads MNHNS; CDR2 reads SASEGT. CDR3 nucleotides: TGTGCCAGCAGCGAAACGCGCGGGAGGTCCAATGAGCAGTTCTTC. Translating it yields CASSETRGRSNEQFF.

This clone was observed once. CDR3: CASSSGIRNYGYTF. The CDR3 bases are TGTGCCAGCAGCTCAGGGATTCGGAACTATGGCTACACCTTC. The chain combines TRBV9 with TRBJ1-2, with D maybe TRBD1 (5 bases). Trimming left V 4 bases short and J 2 bases short, with 12 bases between. Germline V gives CDR1 SGDLS, CDR2 YYNGEE. The CDR3 covers 14 residues. Supplemented by reference TRBV9 and TRBJ1-2, the full variable domain reads DSGVTQTPKHLITATGQRVTLRCSPRSGDLSVYWYQQSLDQGLQFLIQYYNGEERAKGNILERFSAQQFPDLHSELNLSSLELGDSALYFCASSSGIRNYGYTFGSGTRLTVV.

Only one count was recorded for this clone. A single base separates this from a much larger clone, so it may be a read error. J is TRBJ2-3 and V is TRBV20-1; D is perhaps TRBD2 (5 bases). The germline CDR1 and CDR2 sequences are DFQATT and SNEGSKA (reference sequence). The CDR3 totals 11 residues. The CDR3 loop reads CSGERRDTEYF. The CDR3 coding sequence is TGCAGTGGGGAGCGGCGAGATACGGAGTATTTT.

This rearrangement joins TRBV28 to TRBJ2-2, with a possible D match to TRBD1 (6 bases). With 6 bases removed from V and 1 base from J, the gap between germline ends came to 9 bases. From germline, CDR1 is MDHEN and CDR2 SYDVKM. The CDR3 has 14 residues. The CDR3 spells CASSPDRNTGELFF. The CDR3 bases are TGTGCCAGCAGCCCGGACAGGAACACCGGGGAGCTGTTTTTT.

Points on this clone: This CDR3 is also generated by other DNA sequences in the sample. J is TRBJ2-1 and V is TRBV5-1; 7 nucleotides agree with TRBD2. Per the germline V gene, CDR1 is SGHRS and CDR2 is YFSETQ. The CDR3 loop spans 15 amino acids. V lost 0 bases to trimming and J lost 0 bases; unmatched junction nucleotides: 0. The CDR3 DNA reads as TGCGCCAGCAGCTTGGGGACTAGCTCCTACAATGAGCAGTTCTTC. Translating gives CASSLGTSSYNEQFF. Full variable domain (outside the CDR3, taken from reference TRBV5-1 and TRBJ2-1): KAGVTQTPRYLIKTRGQQVTLSCSPISGHRSVSWYQQTPGQGLQFLFEYFSETQRNKGNFPGRFSGRQFSNSRSEMNVSTLELGDSALYLCASSLGTSSYNEQFFGPGTRLTVL.